One and the same sample provided the 2 T cell receptor beta chains below, sequenced in a study of blood T cell repertoires in COVID-19 (dated by TCRdb to about 2020). The library was obtained by the immunoSEQ multiplex PCR assay. TCRdb mirrors the immuneACCESS table, restricted to in-frame sequences. Some clones are absent from its copies; in checked studies, under half trace to an unresolved V gene, and the reason for the others is unknown. Within this sample are around 200,000 clones, with approximately 89% of them counted one time only. Approximately 2.7% of the sample is in the top ten clones. The specimen was peripheral blood. The receptors were sampled from a man aged 35-49 years with active or convalescent COVID-19.

This CDR3 reads CASRPPGQGNSPLHF. The DNA of the CDR3 is TGTGCCAGCAGACCTCCGGGACAGGGAAATTCACCCCTCCACTTT. The rearrangement links TRBV2 to TRBJ1-6; 9 bases map to TRBD1. The V segment lost 6 bases and the J segment 7 bases; nucleotides outside the gene matches: 7. Looked up from germline, CDR1 is SNHLY and CDR2 is FYNNEI. This CDR3 is 15 amino acids long.

The V and J genes are TRBV5-1 and TRBJ1-4; perhaps TRBD1 as D (6 bases). The V end lost 0 bases, the J end lost 3 bases, and 9 bases lay between the germline ends. The CDR3 sequence is 15 residues long. Germline lookup yields CDR1 SGHRS and CDR2 YFSETQ. CDR3 DNA sequence: TGCGCCAGCAGCTTGGCCGGACAGTCTAATGAAAAACTGTTTTTT. This sequence encodes CASSLAGQSNEKLFF. Combining the CDR3 with reference TRBV5-1 and TRBJ1-4 gives the whole variable domain KAGVTQTPRYLIKTRGQQVTLSCSPISGHRSVSWYQQTPGQGLQFLFEYFSETQRNKGNFPGRFSGRQFSNSRSEMNVSTLELGDSALYLCASSLAGQSNEKLFFGSGTQLSVL.